Below, one T cell receptor (beta chain) is given with its context. What it binds is unknown. Sequencing used immunoSEQ multiplex PCR; TCRdb keeps in-frame clones, though not all of them. The repertoire holds 45,000 to 60,000 clones, with around 90% as singletons. CDR3 length equals 15 residues. V gave up 4 bases and J gave up 1 base, with 11 bases separating them. The germline V gene has CDR1 SGHVS and CDR2 FQNEAQ. This sample was included in a study of graft-versus-host responses after intestinal transplantation. Study summary: Following induction with anti-thymocyte globulin, all recipients were given tacrolimus and steroids for about three years.

The chain is built from TRBV7-8 and TRBJ2-1, with D possibly matching TRBD1 (6 bases). The sample here was unstimulated CD4+ T cells sorted from spleen or lymph node cells, taken before transplant. The TCR originated in a human donor who was the organ donor for an intestinal transplant. The CDR3, as DNA: TGTGCCAGCAGCTCCGAGGGGGTATCCTACAATGAGCAGTTCTTC. Translation gives CASSSEGVSYNEQFF.